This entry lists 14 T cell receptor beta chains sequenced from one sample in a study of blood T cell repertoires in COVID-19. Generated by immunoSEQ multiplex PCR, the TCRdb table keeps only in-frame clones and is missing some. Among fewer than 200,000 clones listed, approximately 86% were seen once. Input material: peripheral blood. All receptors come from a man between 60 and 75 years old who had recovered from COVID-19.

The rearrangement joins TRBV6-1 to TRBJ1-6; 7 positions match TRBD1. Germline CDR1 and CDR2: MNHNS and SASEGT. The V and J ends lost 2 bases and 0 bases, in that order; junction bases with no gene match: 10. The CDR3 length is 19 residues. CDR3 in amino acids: CASSESRGQSSSYNSPLHF. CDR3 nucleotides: TGTGCCAGCAGTGAATCGAGGGGACAGAGTAGCTCCTATAATTCACCCCTCCACTTT.

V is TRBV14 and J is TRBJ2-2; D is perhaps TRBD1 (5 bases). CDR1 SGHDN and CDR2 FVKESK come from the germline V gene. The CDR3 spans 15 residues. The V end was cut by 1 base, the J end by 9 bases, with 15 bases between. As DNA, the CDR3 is TGTGCCAGCAGCCAAGTCAGGGCCGCAGTCCGGGAGCTGTTTTTT. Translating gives CASSQVRAAVRELFF.

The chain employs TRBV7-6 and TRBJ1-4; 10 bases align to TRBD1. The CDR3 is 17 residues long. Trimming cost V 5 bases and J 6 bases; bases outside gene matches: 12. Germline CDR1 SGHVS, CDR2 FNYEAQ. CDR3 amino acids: CASSPGTGAFLDEKLFF. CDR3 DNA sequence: TGTGCCAGCAGCCCCGGGACAGGGGCGTTTTTGGATGAAAAACTGTTTTTT.

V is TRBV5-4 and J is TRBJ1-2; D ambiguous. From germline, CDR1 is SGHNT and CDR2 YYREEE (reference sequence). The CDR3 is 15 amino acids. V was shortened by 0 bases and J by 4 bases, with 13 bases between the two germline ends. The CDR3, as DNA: TGTGCCAGCAGCTTGGGACTAGCGGAGGGCTATGGCTACACCTTC. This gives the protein CASSLGLAEGYGYTF.

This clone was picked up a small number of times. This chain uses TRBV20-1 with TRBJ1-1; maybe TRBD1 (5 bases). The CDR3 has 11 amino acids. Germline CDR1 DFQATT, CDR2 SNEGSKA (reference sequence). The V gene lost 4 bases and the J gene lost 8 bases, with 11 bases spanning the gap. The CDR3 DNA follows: TGCAGTGCTACAAAACAGGTCGAAGCTTTCTTT. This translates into CSATKQVEAFF.

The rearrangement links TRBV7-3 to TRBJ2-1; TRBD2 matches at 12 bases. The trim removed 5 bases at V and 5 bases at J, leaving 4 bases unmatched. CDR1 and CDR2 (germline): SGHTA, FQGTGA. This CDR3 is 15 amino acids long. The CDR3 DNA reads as TGTGCCAGCAGCCCCTCTAGCGGGGGGGACAATGAGCAGTTCTTC. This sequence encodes CASSPSSGGDNEQFF.

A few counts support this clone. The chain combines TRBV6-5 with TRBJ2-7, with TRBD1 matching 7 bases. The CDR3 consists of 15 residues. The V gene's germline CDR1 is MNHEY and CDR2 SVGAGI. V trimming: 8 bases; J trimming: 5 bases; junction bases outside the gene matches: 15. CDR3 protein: CASYHSQTGIHEQYF. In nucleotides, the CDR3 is TGTGCCAGCTATCATTCTCAGACAGGGATCCACGAGCAGTACTTC.

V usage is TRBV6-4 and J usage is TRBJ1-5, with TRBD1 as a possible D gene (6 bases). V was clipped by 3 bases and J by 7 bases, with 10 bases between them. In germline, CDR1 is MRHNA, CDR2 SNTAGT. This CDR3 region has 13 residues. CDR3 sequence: CASSEIQGQPQHF. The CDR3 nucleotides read TGTGCCAGCAGTGAAATACAGGGACAGCCCCAGCATTTT.

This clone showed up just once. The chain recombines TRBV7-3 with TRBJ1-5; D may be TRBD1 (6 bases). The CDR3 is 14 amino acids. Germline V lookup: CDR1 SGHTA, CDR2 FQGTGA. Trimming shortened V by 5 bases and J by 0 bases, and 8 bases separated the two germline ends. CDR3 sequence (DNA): TGTGCCAGCAGCCCAGGGGCTAGCAATCAGCCCCAGCATTTT. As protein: CASSPGASNQPQHF.

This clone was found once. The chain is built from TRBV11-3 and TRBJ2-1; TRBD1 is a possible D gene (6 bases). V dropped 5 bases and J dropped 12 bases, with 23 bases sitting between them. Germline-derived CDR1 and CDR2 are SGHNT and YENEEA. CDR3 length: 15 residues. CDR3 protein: CASSQSGTTGLAQFF. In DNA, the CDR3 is TGTGCCAGCAGCCAATCCGGGACAACGGGGCTCGCGCAGTTCTTC.

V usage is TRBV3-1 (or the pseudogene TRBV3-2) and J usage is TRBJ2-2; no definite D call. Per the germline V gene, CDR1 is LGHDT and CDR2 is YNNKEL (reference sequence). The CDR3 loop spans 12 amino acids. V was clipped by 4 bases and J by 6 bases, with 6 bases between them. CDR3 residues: CASSRYSGELFF. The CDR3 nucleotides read TGTGCCAGCAGCCGTTACTCCGGGGAGCTGTTTTTT.

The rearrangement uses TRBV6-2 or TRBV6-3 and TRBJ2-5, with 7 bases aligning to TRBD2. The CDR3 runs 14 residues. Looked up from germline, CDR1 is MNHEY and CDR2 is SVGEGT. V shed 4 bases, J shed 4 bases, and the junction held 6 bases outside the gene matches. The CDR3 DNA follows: TGTGCCAGCAGTTTCCGCGGGGGTCCAGAGACCCAGTACTTC. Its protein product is CASSFRGGPETQYF.

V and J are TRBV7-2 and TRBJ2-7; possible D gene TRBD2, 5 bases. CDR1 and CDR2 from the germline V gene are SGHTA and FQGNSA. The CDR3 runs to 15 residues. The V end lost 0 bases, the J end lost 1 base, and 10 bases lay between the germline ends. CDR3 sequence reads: CASSLAGLPSYEQYF. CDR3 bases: TGTGCCAGCAGCTTAGCTGGACTTCCTTCCTACGAGCAGTACTTC.

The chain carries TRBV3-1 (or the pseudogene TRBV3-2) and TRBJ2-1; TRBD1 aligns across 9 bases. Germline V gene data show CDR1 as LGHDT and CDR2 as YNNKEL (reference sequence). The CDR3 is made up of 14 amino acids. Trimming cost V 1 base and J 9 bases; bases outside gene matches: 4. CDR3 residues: CASSQATGGVEQFF. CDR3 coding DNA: TGTGCCAGCAGCCAAGCAACAGGGGGCGTTGAGCAGTTCTTC.